This record looks at one T cell receptor beta chain sequence and its context. Produced via immunoSEQ multiplex PCR; TCRdb's table is partial and in-frame only. Of hundreds of thousands of clones listed, more than 80% are singletons. The treatment was: 19 received Ad26.COV2.S at low or high dose, single or two shots; several received placebo; per-sample allocation not given. Material that was analyzed had been drawn on day 63 after the first vaccine or placebo injection. This vaccine is an Ad26 vector that expresses the Wuhan-strain SARS-CoV-2 spike. This specimen belongs to a study of Ad26.COV2.S vaccination and SARS-CoV-2 variants. Study details: Donor participated within the Ad26.COV2.S arm of the COV1001 trial.

The germline V gene has CDR1 MNHEY and CDR2 SMNVEV (reference sequence). Trimming shortened V by 2 bases and J by 4 bases, and 9 bases separated the two germline ends. CDR3 length: 14 residues. The chain couples TRBV27 to TRBJ2-1; D remains unclear. The specimen was peripheral blood, collected in a trial of Ad26.COV2.S vaccine versus placebo. This receptor was taken from a person aged 18 to 59 who received the Ad26.COV2.S COVID-19 vaccine or a placebo. The CDR3 is CASSLMAYYNEQFF. In DNA, the CDR3 is TGTGCCAGCAGTTTAATGGCTTATTACAATGAGCAGTTCTTC.